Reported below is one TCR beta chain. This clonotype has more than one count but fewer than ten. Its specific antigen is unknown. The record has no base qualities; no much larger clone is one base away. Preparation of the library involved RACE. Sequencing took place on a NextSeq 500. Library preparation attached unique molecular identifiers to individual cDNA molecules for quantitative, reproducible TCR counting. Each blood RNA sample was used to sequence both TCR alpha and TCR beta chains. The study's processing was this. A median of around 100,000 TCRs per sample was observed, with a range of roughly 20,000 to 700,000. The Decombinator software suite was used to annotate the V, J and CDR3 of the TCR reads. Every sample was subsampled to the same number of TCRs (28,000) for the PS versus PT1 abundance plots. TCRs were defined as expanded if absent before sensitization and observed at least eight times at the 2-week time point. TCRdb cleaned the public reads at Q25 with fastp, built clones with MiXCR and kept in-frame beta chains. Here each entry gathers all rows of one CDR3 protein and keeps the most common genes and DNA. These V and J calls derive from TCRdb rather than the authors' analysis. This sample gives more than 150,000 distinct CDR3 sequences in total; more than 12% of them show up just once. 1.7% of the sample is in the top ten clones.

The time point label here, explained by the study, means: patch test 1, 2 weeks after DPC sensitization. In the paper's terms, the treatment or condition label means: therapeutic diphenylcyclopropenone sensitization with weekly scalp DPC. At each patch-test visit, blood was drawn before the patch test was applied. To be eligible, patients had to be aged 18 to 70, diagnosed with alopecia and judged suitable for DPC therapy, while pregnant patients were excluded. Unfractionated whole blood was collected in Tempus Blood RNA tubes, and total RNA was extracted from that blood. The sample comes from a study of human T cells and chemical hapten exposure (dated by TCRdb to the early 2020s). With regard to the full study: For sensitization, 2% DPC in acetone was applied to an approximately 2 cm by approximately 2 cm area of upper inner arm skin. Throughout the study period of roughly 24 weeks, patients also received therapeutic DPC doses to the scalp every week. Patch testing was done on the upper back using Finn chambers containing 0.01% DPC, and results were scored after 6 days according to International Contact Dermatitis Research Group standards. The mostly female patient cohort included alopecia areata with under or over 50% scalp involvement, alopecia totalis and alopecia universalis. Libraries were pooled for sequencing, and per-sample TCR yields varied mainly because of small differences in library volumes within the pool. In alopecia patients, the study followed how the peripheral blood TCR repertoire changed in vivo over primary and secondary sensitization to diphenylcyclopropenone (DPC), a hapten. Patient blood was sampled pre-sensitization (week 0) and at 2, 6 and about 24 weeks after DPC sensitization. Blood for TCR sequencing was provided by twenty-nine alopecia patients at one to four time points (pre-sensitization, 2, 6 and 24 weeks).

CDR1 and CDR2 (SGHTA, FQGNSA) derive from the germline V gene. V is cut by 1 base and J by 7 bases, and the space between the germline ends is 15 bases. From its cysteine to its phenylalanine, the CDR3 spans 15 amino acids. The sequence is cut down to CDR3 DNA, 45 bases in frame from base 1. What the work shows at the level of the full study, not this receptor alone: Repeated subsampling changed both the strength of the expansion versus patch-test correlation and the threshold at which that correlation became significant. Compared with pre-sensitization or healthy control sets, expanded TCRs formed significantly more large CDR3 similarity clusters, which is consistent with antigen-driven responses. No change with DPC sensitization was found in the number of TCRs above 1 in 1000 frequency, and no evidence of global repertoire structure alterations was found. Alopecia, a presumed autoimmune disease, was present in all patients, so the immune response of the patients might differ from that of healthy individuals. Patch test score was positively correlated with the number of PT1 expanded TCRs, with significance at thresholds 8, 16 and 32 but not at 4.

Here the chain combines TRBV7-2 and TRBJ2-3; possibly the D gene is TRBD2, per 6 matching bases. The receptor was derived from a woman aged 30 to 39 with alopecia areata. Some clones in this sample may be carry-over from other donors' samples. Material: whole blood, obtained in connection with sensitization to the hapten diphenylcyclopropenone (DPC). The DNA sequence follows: TGTGCCAGCAGCTTAGGCGGGACCGGGAGAAATACGCAGTATTTT. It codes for CASSLGGTGRNTQYF.